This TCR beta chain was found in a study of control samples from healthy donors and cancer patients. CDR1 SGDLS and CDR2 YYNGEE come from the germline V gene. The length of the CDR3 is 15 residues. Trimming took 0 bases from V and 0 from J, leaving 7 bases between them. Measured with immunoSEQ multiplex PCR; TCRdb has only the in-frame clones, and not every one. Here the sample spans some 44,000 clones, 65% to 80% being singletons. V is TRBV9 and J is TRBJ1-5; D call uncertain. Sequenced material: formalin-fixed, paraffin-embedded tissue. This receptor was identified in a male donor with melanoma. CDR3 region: CASSVEGDSNQPQHF. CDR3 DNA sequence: TGTGCCAGCAGCGTAGAGGGAGATAGCAATCAGCCCCAGCATTTT. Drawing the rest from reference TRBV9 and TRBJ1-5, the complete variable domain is DSGVTQTPKHLITATGQRVTLRCSPRSGDLSVYWYQQSLDQGLQFLIQYYNGEERAKGNILERFSAQQFPDLHSELNLSSLELGDSALYFCASSVEGDSNQPQHFGDGTRLSIL.